This TCR beta chain comes out of a study of cytomegalovirus exposure and HLA in healthy donors. The PCR ran on 60 Vbeta and 13 Jbeta primers. Repertoires were generated with immunoSEQ multiplex PCR, while TCRdb's copy carries only in-frame clones and drops some. The sample records over 150,000 clones, 83% being singletons. The CDR3 is 14 amino acids. V was pared by 0 bases and J by 2 bases, with 7 bases between. Germline CDR1 SGDLS, CDR2 YYNGEE. The sequence derives from a man aged 50 or older in good health and CMV-seronegative. The rearrangement links TRBV9 to TRBJ2-3; D gene ambiguous. Sequencing was carried out using PBMCs. The CDR3 loop is CASSVVPVTDTQYF. CDR3 DNA sequence: TGTGCCAGCAGCGTAGTTCCAGTCACAGATACGCAGTATTTT.